The 25 T cell receptor beta chains given below trace back to one sample, sequenced in a study of CD8+ T cells in alopecia areata. Isolated RNA was reverse transcribed into cDNA used as the sequencing template. Measured with immunoSEQ multiplex PCR; TCRdb has only the in-frame clones, and not every one. The sample has 130,000 to 150,000 clones, around four fifths seen once; the top ten hold 20% to 30%. Treatment meaning: oral pan-JAK inhibitor, 5-10 mg twice daily. This material consisted of CD8+ T cells sorted from blood, taken at week 4, from a patient treated with tofacitinib. Receptors were obtained from a human donor with alopecia areata.

This clone was found a few times. The V gene is TRBV29-1, the J gene TRBJ2-4, with 8 bases identical to TRBD1. J was trimmed by 5 bases and V by 4 bases; bases with no gene match: 4. Germline CDR1 is SQVTM and CDR2 is ANQGSEA. The CDR3 is 13 amino acids. The CDR3 region has the DNA TGCAGCGTTGCAGGGGGCGCGGAAAACATTCAGTACTTC. Its translation is CSVAGGAENIQYF.

This clone came up a few times. The rearrangement joins TRBV29-1 to TRBJ2-5; 9 nucleotides line up with TRBD2. V lost 5 bases to trimming and J lost 0 bases; unmatched junction nucleotides: 1. The CDR3 runs to 13 residues. Germline CDR1 is SQVTM and CDR2 is ANQGSEA. CDR3 coding DNA: TGCAGCGTTCTAGCGGGGTACCAAGAGACCCAGTACTTC. Translated, it gives CSVLAGYQETQYF. The entire variable domain, with the rest obtained from reference TRBV29-1 and TRBJ2-5, is as follows: SAVISQKPSRDICQRGTSLTIQCQVDSQVTMMFWYRQQPGQSLTLIATANQGSEATYESGFVIDKFPISRPNLTFSTLTVSNMSPEDSSIYLCSVLAGYQETQYFGPGTRLLVL.

This clone was seen a single time. The chain employs TRBV29-1 and TRBJ2-5, with D perhaps matching TRBD2 (6 bases). CDR1 and CDR2 (germline): SQVTM, ANQGSEA. Between the trimmed V and J ends, which lost 7 bases and 5 bases, there was a span of 14 bases. This CDR3 has 12 residues. CDR3: CSAHGGLETQYF. The CDR3 DNA reads TGCAGCGCCCATGGGGGGTTGGAGACCCAGTACTTC.

The chain joins TRBV10-3 to TRBJ2-1; 12 positions agree with TRBD2. Germline V gene data show CDR1 as ENHRY and CDR2 as SYGVKD. V lost 0 bases to trimming and J lost 2 bases; unmatched junction nucleotides: 8. This CDR3 is built from 19 residues. This CDR3 is CAISESSLAGGKTYNEQFF. DNA for the CDR3: TGTGCCATCAGTGAGTCGAGTCTAGCGGGGGGGAAAACCTACAATGAGCAGTTCTTC.

The V and J genes are TRBV6-6 and TRBJ2-7, with 13 bases fitting TRBD2. The germline CDR1 and CDR2 sequences are MNHNY and SVGAGI (reference sequence). V shed 8 bases, J shed 6 bases, and the junction held 10 bases outside the gene matches. The CDR3 has 15 amino acids. The CDR3 DNA sequence: TGTGCCAGCGGATCACTAGCGGGGGGGCTTGGCGAGCAGTACTTC. This gives the protein CASGSLAGGLGEQYF.

The chain uses TRBV30 and TRBJ2-3, with 12 bases matching TRBD2. V shed 4 bases, J shed 2 bases, and the junction held 7 bases outside the gene matches. The CDR3 runs to 16 residues. CDR1 is GTSNPN, CDR2 SVGIG, per germline (reference sequence). CDR3 region: CAWNPGLAGFTDTQYF. CDR3 DNA: TGTGCCTGGAATCCGGGACTAGCGGGTTTCACAGATACGCAGTATTTT.

The CDR3 DNA sequence: TGTGCCAGCCGCACAGGGGAATTCGACGAGCAGTACTTC. Translated: CASRTGEFDEQYF. The V and J genes are TRBV2 and TRBJ2-7; 7 bases agree with TRBD1. The CDR3 runs 13 residues. The V gene's germline CDR1 is SNHLY and CDR2 FYNNEI. V gave up 8 bases and J gave up 5 bases; unmatched junction bases: 9.

The CDR3 DNA sequence: TGTGCCAGCAGCTTAACAGGGGAGGACTACGAGCAGTACTTC. This translates into CASSLTGEDYEQYF. This chain links TRBV7-2 with TRBJ2-7, with D maybe TRBD1 (7 bases). The ends were cut back, 2 bases at V and 3 bases at J, with 11 bases in the middle. This CDR3 has 14 residues. CDR1 is SGHTA and CDR2 is FQGNSA in the germline V gene.

The CDR3 DNA sequence: TGTGCCAGCAGCTTCACCGGACAGCCCTACGAGCAGTACTTC. It codes for CASSFTGQPYEQYF. J is TRBJ2-7 and V is TRBV7-9; a weak D match, TRBD1 (6 bases). Trimming removed 3 bases at V and 2 bases at J, with 11 bases between. The germline gives CDR1 SEHNR, CDR2 FQNEAQ (reference sequence). The length of the CDR3 is 14 residues.

V usage is TRBV15 and J usage is TRBJ2-7, with TRBD1 matching 11 bases. The germline V gene has CDR1 LNHNV and CDR2 YYDKDF (reference sequence). Trimming cost V 3 bases and J 5 bases; bases outside gene matches: 6. The CDR3 has 15 residues. The CDR3 loop reads CATSSPDRGHNEQYF. CDR3 coding DNA: TGTGCCACCAGCAGCCCGGACAGGGGGCACAACGAGCAGTACTTC. Looking up the rest from reference TRBV15 and TRBJ2-7 gives the full variable domain: DAMVIQNPRYQVTQFGKPVTLSCSQTLNHNVMYWYQQKSSQAPKLLFHYYDKDFNNEADTPDNFQSRRPNTSFCFLDIRSPGLGDTAMYLCATSSPDRGHNEQYFGPGTRLTVT.

A note on this clone: The junction differs from germline at one of its ends, possibly a read error. The chain joins TRBV7-7 to TRBJ1-1; D unclear. This CDR3 has 13 residues. Germline V gives CDR1 SSHAT, CDR2 FNYEAQ (reference sequence). The CDR3 is CASSLGRNTEAFF. As DNA, the CDR3 is TGTGCTAGCAGCTTAGGGAGAAACACTGAAGCTTTCTTT.

CDR3 sequence (DNA): TGTGCCAGCAGCTTTGACGGAGGAATAGAGACCCAGTACTTC. Its translation: CASSFDGGIETQYF. The chain uses TRBV7-9 and TRBJ2-5; weak D call: TRBD2 (5 bases). The V and J ends lost 3 bases and 4 bases respectively, with 12 bases between them. The CDR3 spans 14 residues. Germline lookup yields CDR1 SEHNR and CDR2 FQNEAQ (reference sequence).

The chain combines TRBV5-6 with TRBJ1-5; D is ambiguous. The CDR3 runs to 15 residues. Germline V gene lookup returns CDR1 SGHDT and CDR2 YYEEEE. Trimming stripped 4 bases from V and 5 bases from J, with 16 bases between. CDR3 bases: TGTGCCAGCAGCCCCTGGACCCGAAAGGATCAGCCCCAGCATTTT. Protein: CASSPWTRKDQPQHF.

The V call is TRBV4-3, the J call TRBJ2-5; 9 bases align to TRBD1. Germline V CDR1 and CDR2: LGHNA, YSLEER. The ends lost 5 bases at V and 4 bases at J; junction bases unmatched: 5. The CDR3 covers 14 residues. The CDR3: CASSYGTGRETQYF. The CDR3, as DNA: TGCGCCAGCAGCTACGGGACAGGGCGAGAGACCCAGTACTTC.

The V and J genes are TRBV18 and TRBJ2-4, with 11 bases lining up with TRBD2. Trimming removed 3 bases from V and 3 bases from J; junction bases left unmatched: 7. CDR1 and CDR2 (germline): KGHSH, LQKENI. The CDR3 is 17 amino acids. The CDR3: CASSPPGLADLKNIQYF. DNA for the CDR3: TGTGCCAGCTCACCTCCGGGACTAGCGGACCTCAAAAACATTCAGTACTTC. Variable domain in full (rest from reference TRBV18 and TRBJ2-4): NAGVMQNPRHLVRRRGQEARLRCSPMKGHSHVYWYRQLPEEGLKFMVYLQKENIIDESGMPKERFSAEFPKEGPSILRIQQVVRGDSAAYFCASSPPGLADLKNIQYFGAGTRLSVL.

This sequence joins TRBV7-9 and TRBJ1-3; D remains ambiguous. V was clipped by 4 bases and J by 3 bases, with 13 bases between them. Germline assignment: CDR1 SEHNR and CDR2 FQNEAQ (reference sequence). This CDR3 is 15 amino acids long. The CDR3 coding sequence is TGTGCCAGCAGCTCCAGCGCCGGGGTTGGAAACACCATATATTTT. Its translation: CASSSSAGVGNTIYF.

The rearrangement uses TRBV29-1 and TRBJ2-1; 10 bases fit TRBD2. With 5 bases clipped from V and 5 bases from J, the junction kept 6 bases outside the gene matches. The CDR3 is 14 amino acids. In germline, CDR1 is SQVTM, CDR2 ANQGSEA. The CDR3 bases are TGCAGCGTTAGAGCGGGGGGGTTTCACAATGAGCAGTTCTTC. The encoded protein is CSVRAGGFHNEQFF.

This chain connects TRBV15 to TRBJ2-2; unclear D gene. Trimming removed 0 bases from V and 8 bases from J, with 10 bases in between. Germline assignment: CDR1 LNHNV and CDR2 YYDKDF (reference sequence). The CDR3 covers 14 residues. The CDR3 region has the DNA TGTGCCACCAGCAGAGATGATAAGGGAGGGGAGCTGTTTTTT. Amino acids: CATSRDDKGGELFF.

V gene TRBV4-3 combines with J gene TRBJ2-7; a weak D match, TRBD2 (6 bases). The CDR3 runs 13 residues. With 4 bases removed from V and 7 bases from J, the gap between germline ends came to 14 bases. CDR1 LGHNA and CDR2 YSLEER come from the germline V gene. The CDR3 DNA follows: TGCGCCAGCAGCCCGGGACTGGGTGATGAGCAGTACTTC. Protein: CASSPGLGDEQYF.

This clone has more than one count but fewer than ten. This rearrangement joins TRBV29-1 to TRBJ2-6; D call uncertain. With 5 bases removed from V and 5 bases from J, the gap between germline ends came to 16 bases. CDR1 is SQVTM and CDR2 is ANQGSEA in the germline V gene. The CDR3 has 15 residues. In DNA, the CDR3 is TGCAGCGTTCCCCTGGACCTCCCGAGGGCCAACGTCCTGACTTTC. Its protein product is CSVPLDLPRANVLTF.

The chain uses TRBV6-5 and TRBJ2-7, with unresolved D. V dropped 0 bases and J dropped 1 base, with 10 bases sitting between them. Germline V gene sequence: CDR1 MNHEY, CDR2 SVGAGI. This CDR3 comprises 15 residues. Here the CDR3 reads CASSYSSGHSYEQYF. DNA of the CDR3: TGTGCCAGCAGTTACTCCTCCGGGCATTCCTACGAGCAGTACTTC.

The chain couples TRBV15 to TRBJ1-5; D is uncertain. Germline V gene sequence: CDR1 LNHNV, CDR2 YYDKDF (reference sequence). The V gene lost 0 bases and the J gene lost 7 bases, with 13 bases spanning the gap. This CDR3 is built from 15 residues. This CDR3 is CATSRDLGSWQPQHF. CDR3 sequence (DNA): TGTGCCACCAGCAGAGATCTGGGCAGTTGGCAGCCCCAGCATTTT.

The chain joins TRBV4-3 to TRBJ1-5; perhaps TRBD1 as D (6 bases). The length of the CDR3 is 16 residues. The ends were cut back, 0 bases at V and 7 bases at J, with 16 bases in the middle. CDR1 is LGHNA and CDR2 is YSLEER in the germline V gene. CDR3: CASSQDRGAIGQPQHF. For the CDR3, the DNA is TGCGCCAGCAGCCAAGATCGGGGGGCGATCGGGCAGCCCCAGCATTTT.

The gene calls are TRBV7-6 and TRBJ2-1; TRBD2 might be the D (6 bases). This CDR3 region has 14 residues. Per germline, CDR1 SGHVS and CDR2 FNYEAQ. Trimming removed 0 bases from V and 5 bases from J, with 8 bases in between. CDR3 sequence: CASSLASSDNEQFF. In DNA, the CDR3 is TGTGCCAGCAGCTTAGCATCTAGCGACAATGAGCAGTTCTTC.

The chain combines TRBV29-1 with TRBJ2-7; no clear D. This CDR3 is 13 amino acids long. With 4 bases removed from V and 1 base from J, the gap between germline ends came to 11 bases. Germline V lookup: CDR1 SQVTM, CDR2 ANQGSEA. The CDR3 loop reads CSVVESASYEQYF. The CDR3 nucleotides read TGCAGCGTTGTAGAAAGTGCGTCCTACGAGCAGTACTTC.